This T cell receptor beta chain appears in the sequencing data of a study of blood T cell repertoires in COVID-19. Study background: The origin of the acute and convalescent COVID-19 samples was the United States, Italy and Spain. The cDNA or gDNA used as material had been derived from T cells, B-cell-depleted T cells, or PBMCs.

Source study methods: Amplification with reference gene primers provided the estimates of nucleated cell counts. TCRdb keeps only in-frame clones here, not all; method: immunoSEQ multiplex PCR. V and J calls and clone size come straight from that table; D and trimming were deduced from the DNA. The sample has 70,000 to 100,000 clones; around 85% are singletons. The CDR3 spans 12 residues. CDR1 is MDHEN and CDR2 is SYDVKM in the germline V gene. Trimming took 6 bases from V and 5 from J, leaving 10 bases between them. Followed over time, Seattle patients had been enrolled while infection was active. This chain uses TRBV28 with TRBJ1-2; unclear D gene. The sequence came from a woman aged 60 to 75 with COVID-19, enrolled during active disease. Material for sequencing was peripheral blood. This CDR3 is CASRNVRYGYTF. CDR3 DNA sequence: TGTGCCAGCAGGAACGTTCGGTATGGCTACACCTTC.